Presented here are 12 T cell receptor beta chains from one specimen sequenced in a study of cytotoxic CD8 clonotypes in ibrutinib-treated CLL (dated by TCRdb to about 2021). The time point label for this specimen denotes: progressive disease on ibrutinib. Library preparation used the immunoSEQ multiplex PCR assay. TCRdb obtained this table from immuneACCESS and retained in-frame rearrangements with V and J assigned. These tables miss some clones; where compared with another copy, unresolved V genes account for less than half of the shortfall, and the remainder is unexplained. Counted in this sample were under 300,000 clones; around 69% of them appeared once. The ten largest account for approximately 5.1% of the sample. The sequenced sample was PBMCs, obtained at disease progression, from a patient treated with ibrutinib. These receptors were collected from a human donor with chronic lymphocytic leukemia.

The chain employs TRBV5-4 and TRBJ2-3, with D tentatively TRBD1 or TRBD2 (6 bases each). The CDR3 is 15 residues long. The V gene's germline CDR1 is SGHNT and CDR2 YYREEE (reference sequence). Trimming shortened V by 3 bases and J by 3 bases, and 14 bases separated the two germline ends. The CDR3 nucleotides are TGTGCCAGCAGCTCCGGGGGCACGTTAACAGATACGCAGTATTTT. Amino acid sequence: CASSSGGTLTDTQYF.

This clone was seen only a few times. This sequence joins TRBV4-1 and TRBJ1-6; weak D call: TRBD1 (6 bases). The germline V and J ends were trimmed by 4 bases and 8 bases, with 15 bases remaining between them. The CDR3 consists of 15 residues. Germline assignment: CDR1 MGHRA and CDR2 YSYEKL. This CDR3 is CASSPRQASDSPLHF. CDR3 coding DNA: TGCGCCAGCAGCCCTCGACAGGCGTCGGATTCACCCCTCCACTTT.

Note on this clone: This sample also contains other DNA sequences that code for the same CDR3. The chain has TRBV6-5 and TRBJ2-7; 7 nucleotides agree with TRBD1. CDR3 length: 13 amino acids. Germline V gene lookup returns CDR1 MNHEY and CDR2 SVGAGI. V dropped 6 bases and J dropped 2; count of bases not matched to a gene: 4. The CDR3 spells CASSLGTAYEQYF. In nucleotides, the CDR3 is TGTGCCAGCAGCCTTGGGACAGCCTACGAGCAGTACTTC.

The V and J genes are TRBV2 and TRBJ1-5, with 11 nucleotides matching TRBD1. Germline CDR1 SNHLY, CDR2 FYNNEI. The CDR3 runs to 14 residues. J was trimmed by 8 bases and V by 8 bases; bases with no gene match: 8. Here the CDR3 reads CASGLGQGVKPQHF. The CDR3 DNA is TGTGCCAGCGGGTTGGGACAGGGGGTAAAGCCCCAGCATTTT. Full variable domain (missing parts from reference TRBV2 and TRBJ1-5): EPEVTQTPSHQVTQMGQEVILRCVPISNHLYFYWYRQILGQKVEFLVSFYNNEISEKSEIFDDQFSVERPDGSNFTLKIRSTKLEDSAMYFCASGLGQGVKPQHFGDGTRLSIL.

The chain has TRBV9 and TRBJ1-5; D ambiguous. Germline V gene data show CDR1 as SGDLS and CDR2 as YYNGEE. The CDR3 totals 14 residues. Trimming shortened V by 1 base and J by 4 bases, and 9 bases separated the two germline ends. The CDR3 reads CASSVHSGNQPQHF. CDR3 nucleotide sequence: TGTGCCAGCAGCGTACACTCTGGAAATCAGCCCCAGCATTTT.

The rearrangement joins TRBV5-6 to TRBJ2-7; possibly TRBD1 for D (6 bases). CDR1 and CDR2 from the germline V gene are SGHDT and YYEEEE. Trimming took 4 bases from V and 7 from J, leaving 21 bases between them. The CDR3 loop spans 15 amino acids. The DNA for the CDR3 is TGTGCCAGCAGCCCACCGATATTCCACAGGGAGGAGCAGTACTTC. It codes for CASSPPIFHREEQYF.

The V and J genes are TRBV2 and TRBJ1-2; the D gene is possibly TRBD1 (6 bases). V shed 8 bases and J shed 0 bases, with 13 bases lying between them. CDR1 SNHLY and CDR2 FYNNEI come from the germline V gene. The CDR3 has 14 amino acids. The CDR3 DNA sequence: TGTGCCAGCGAAAGGGACATTACTAACTATGGCTACACCTTC. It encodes CASERDITNYGYTF.

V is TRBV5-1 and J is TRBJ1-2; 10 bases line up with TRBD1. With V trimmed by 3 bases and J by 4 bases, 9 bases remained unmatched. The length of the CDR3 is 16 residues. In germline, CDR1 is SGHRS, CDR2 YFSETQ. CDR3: CASSSAWDRGAYGYTF. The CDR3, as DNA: TGCGCCAGCAGCTCAGCCTGGGACAGGGGAGCCTATGGCTACACCTTC.

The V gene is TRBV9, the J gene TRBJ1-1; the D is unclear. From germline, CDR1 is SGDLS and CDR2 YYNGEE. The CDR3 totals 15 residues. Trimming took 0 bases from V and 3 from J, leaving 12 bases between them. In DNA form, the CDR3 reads TGTGCCAGCAGCGTAGGGGAGGGCGTGGACACTGAAGCTTTCTTT. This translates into CASSVGEGVDTEAFF.

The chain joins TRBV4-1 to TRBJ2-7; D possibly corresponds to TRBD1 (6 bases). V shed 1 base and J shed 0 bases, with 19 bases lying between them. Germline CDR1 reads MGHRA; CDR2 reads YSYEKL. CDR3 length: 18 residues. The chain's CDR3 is CASSQVAPGQRSSYEQYF. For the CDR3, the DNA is TGCGCCAGCAGCCAAGTCGCCCCTGGACAGAGAAGCTCCTACGAGCAGTACTTC.

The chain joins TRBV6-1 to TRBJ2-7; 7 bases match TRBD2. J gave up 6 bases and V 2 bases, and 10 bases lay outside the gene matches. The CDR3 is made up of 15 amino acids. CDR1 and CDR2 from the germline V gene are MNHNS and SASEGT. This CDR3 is CASSEWGGSPGEQYF. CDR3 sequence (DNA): TGTGCCAGCAGTGAATGGGGGGGGAGCCCGGGCGAGCAGTACTTC.

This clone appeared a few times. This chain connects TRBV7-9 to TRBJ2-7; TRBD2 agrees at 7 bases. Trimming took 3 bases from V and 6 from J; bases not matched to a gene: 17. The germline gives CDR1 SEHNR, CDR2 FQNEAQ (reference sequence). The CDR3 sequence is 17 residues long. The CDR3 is CASSLSLTGGWSLEQYF. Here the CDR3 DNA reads TGTGCCAGCAGCTTGTCCCTGACCGGGGGGTGGTCGCTCGAGCAGTACTTC.